This passage covers 3 T cell receptor beta chains from one sample sequenced in a study of Graves' ophthalmopathy and Graves' hyperthyroidism. Amplified TCR beta CDR3 regions were obtained using RNA transcripts as template. First-round RT-PCR used HTBI primers; second-round multiplex PCR followed. TCRdb re-analysed the multiplex PCR reads in MiXCR, keeping a single row per CDR3 protein. The sample shows some 750,000 distinct CDR3 sequences, approximately 40% of them seen only once. Sequenced sample: peripheral blood. Receptor source: an adult man with Graves' ophthalmopathy.

The sample holds a few counts of this clonotype. The CDR3 here is CASSADREFYGYTF. The CDR3 coding sequence is TGTGCCAGCAGCGCGGACAGGGAATTTTATGGCTACACCTTC. The chain couples TRBV9 to TRBJ1-2; 8 bases are shared with TRBD1. CDR3 size: 14 residues. With 3 bases clipped from V and 5 bases from J, the junction kept 6 bases outside the gene matches. Germline V lookup: CDR1 SGDLS, CDR2 YYNGEE.

This clonotype has just a few counts. The chain couples TRBV2 to TRBJ2-2, with 7 bases fitting TRBD1. The V segment lost 4 bases and the J segment 5 bases; nucleotides outside the gene matches: 7. This CDR3 is built from 15 residues. Germline CDR1 SNHLY, CDR2 FYNNEI. This CDR3 reads CASSVRTGRTGELFF. The CDR3 DNA follows: TGTGCCAGCAGTGTGCGGACAGGACGGACCGGGGAGCTGTTTTTT.

The rearrangement joins TRBV7-2 to TRBJ2-7, with 9 bases that match TRBD2. The CDR3 totals 14 residues. Per the germline V gene, CDR1 is SGHTA and CDR2 is FQGNSA. V shed 6 bases and J 6 bases; nucleotides not matched to a gene: 9. The DNA for the CDR3 is TGTGCCAGCAGACCTTTAGCGGGAGTAGGCGAGCAGTACTTC. Its translation is CASRPLAGVGEQYF.